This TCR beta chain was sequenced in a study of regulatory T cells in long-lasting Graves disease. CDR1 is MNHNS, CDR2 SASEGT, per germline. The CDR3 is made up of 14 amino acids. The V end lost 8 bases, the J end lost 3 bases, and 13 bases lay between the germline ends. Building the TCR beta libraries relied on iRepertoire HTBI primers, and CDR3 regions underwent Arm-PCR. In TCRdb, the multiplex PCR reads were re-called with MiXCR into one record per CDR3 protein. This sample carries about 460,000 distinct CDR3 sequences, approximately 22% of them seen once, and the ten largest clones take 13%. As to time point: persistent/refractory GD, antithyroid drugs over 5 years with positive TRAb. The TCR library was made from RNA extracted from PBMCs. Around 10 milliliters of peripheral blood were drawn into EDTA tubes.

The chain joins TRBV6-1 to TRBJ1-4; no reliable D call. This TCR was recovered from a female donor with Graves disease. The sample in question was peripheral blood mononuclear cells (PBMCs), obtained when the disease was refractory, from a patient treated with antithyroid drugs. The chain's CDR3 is CASSTFRPNEKLFF. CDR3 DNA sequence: TGTGCCAGCTCAACCTTTCGGCCTAATGAAAAACTGTTTTTT.